Included here is one TCR beta chain sequence, with context. Its antigen is currently unknown. This entry is derived from a study of T cell responses to AZD1222 COVID-19 vaccine. J lost 4 bases, V lost 9 bases, and 12 bases had no gene match. This CDR3 spans 15 amino acids. Germline V gives CDR1 SGHNT, CDR2 YYREEE (reference sequence). Study-wide results and caveats: Repertoires were obtained only post-peak T cell response. Dominant at 160-218 and 743-854, vaccine-associated CD4 TCRs also spanned spike. The donor cohort was predominantly white British with a female majority, and clonal diversity may have been underestimated. Nearly half of the spike-specific TCRs reportedly recognize variant regions that carry no mutations.

Profiled with immunoSEQ multiplex PCR; TCRdb holds only in-frame clones, not every one. The sample has about 86,000 clones, under 95% seen once. The chain uses TRBV5-4 and TRBJ2-3; 9 bases match TRBD2. The sequence was obtained from an adult in good health. The input for sequencing was peripheral blood, taken on day 0 of AZD1222 vaccination. The CDR3 here is CATQAGSGGSDTQYF. CDR3 bases: TGTGCCACCCAGGCGGGGAGCGGGGGGTCAGATACGCAGTATTTT.